This passage covers 2 T cell receptor beta chains from one sample sequenced in a study of CD8+ T cells in alopecia areata. Regarding treatment: oral pan-JAK inhibitor, 5-10 mg twice daily. The sequencing template was cDNA reverse transcribed from extracted RNA. Libraries were prepared by immunoSEQ multiplex PCR; TCRdb keeps only in-frame clonotypes and omits some of them. Seen here are around 210,000 clones, 64% observed once, and the top ten hold around 4%. Sequencing used CD4+ T cells sorted from blood, obtained at week 4, from a patient treated with tofacitinib. These receptor sequences come from a human donor with alopecia areata.

The chain employs TRBV19 and TRBJ1-1, with D perhaps TRBD1 (6 bases). The CDR3 loop spans 15 amino acids. Germline V gene sequence: CDR1 LNHDA, CDR2 SQIVND (reference sequence). The V end was cut by 9 bases, the J end by 0 bases, with 17 bases between. The CDR3 reads CASGTSTKVNTEAFF. CDR3 bases: TGTGCCAGCGGGACATCAACCAAGGTGAACACTGAAGCTTTCTTT.

The chain uses TRBV19 and TRBJ1-1, with 9 bases fitting TRBD1. The CDR3 totals 13 residues. Germline CDR1 and CDR2: LNHDA and SQIVND (reference sequence). The V and J ends lost 8 bases and 0 bases, in that order; junction bases with no gene match: 1. CDR3 DNA sequence: TGTGCCAGTGGGACAGGGATGAACACTGAAGCTTTCTTT. This translates into CASGTGMNTEAFF. Full variable domain (missing parts from reference TRBV19 and TRBJ1-1): DGGITQSPKYLFRKEGQNVTLSCEQNLNHDAMYWYRQDPGQGLRLIYYSQIVNDFQKGDIAEGYSVSREKKESFPLTVTSAQKNPTAFYLCASGTGMNTEAFFGQGTRLTVV.